This TCR beta chain was captured by sequencing in a study of T cells in Graves' hyperthyroidism and ophthalmopathy. The V end lost 8 bases, the J end lost 2 bases, and 12 bases lay between the germline ends. The CDR3 sequence is 13 residues long. Looked up from germline, CDR1 is MNHEY and CDR2 is SVGEGT. From RNA transcripts, TCR beta CDR3 regions were amplified. The HTBI primer set served for first-round RT-PCR of the TCR CDR3. A single record per CDR3 protein comes from TCRdb applying MiXCR to the multiplex PCR reads. The sample yields hundreds of thousands of distinct CDR3 sequences, around 22% seen once. This clonotype was seen repeatedly, ten times or more.

Sequenced material: blood. The chain carries TRBV6-2 or TRBV6-3 and TRBJ1-2; D is uncertain. This clonotype was obtained from a woman in her 30s with Graves' ophthalmopathy. Written as DNA, the CDR3 is TGTGCCAGCTCGGTGGGAGTCAACTATGGCTACACCTTC. Its protein product is CASSVGVNYGYTF.